The source of this T cell receptor beta chain is a study of cytomegalovirus exposure and HLA in healthy donors. The J segment lost 0 bases and the V segment lost 4 bases, leaving 4 bases of the junction unmatched. The CDR3 is 15 amino acids. Germline V gene lookup returns CDR1 SGHVS and CDR2 FQNEAQ. A multiplex PCR was run with 60 Vbeta primers and 13 Jbeta primers. The table came from immunoSEQ multiplex PCR; TCRdb's copy has only in-frame clones and leaves some out. The sample includes over 75,000 clones, around 80% seen only once; the top ten take about 0.79%. The V gene is TRBV7-8, the J gene TRBJ1-1, with TRBD1 matching over 8 bases. The sequence came from a woman aged 55-70 years in good health and CMV-seronegative. The sequenced sample consisted of PBMCs. CDR3 region: CASSSRTGLNTEAFF. The CDR3 bases are TGTGCCAGCAGCTCCCGGACAGGGCTGAACACTGAAGCTTTCTTT.